This is a list of T cell receptor beta chains from one sample in a study of patients and donors after allogeneic stem cell transplantation. TCRdb re-called the RT-PCR reads with MiXCR, one entry per CDR3 protein. The sample has about 960,000 distinct CDR3 sequences, about a sixth seen once; the top ten hold about 6%. The sample comprised blood, either unsorted or a sorted T cell fraction (not recorded which). All receptors come from a human donor who was either an allogeneic HSCT recipient or a stem cell or donor lymphocyte infusion donor (not recorded which). It is not recorded whose cells these are; they may come from a transplant donor. The CDR3 runs from the conserved cysteine through the conserved F or W. The D gene is left open where the match is weak. Rows give clone size only sometimes, using once, few, many, or a class for an expanded clone.

v_gene: TRBV6-1
j_gene: TRBJ1-1
d_gene: -
abundance: few
CDR3nt: TGTGCCAGCAGGAGGGGGGTGAACACTGAAGCTTTCTTT
CDR3aa: CASRRGVNTEAFF

v_gene: TRBV4-2
j_gene: TRBJ2-7
d_gene: TRBD1
abundance: few
CDR3nt: TGTGCCAGCAGCCAAGGCCCCCTTAAAACCGGGACAGGGAACGAGCAGTACTTC
CDR3aa: CASSQGPLKTGTGNEQYF

v_gene: TRBV18
j_gene: TRBJ1-5
d_gene: TRBD1
abundance: few
CDR3nt: TGTGCCAGCTCACGTATTCGACAGGGAGGTCAGCCCCAGCATTTT
CDR3aa: CASSRIRQGGQPQHF

v_gene: TRBV6-5
j_gene: TRBJ1-1
d_gene: -
abundance: -
CDR3nt: TGTGCCAGCAGTTACGCAGACAGCCCGAACACTGAAGCTTTCTTT
CDR3aa: CASSYADSPNTEAFF

v_gene: TRBV5-5
j_gene: TRBJ2-5
d_gene: -
abundance: -
CDR3nt: TGTGCCAGCAGCTTCGACGAGGCCACAGAGACCCAGTACTTC
CDR3aa: CASSFDEATETQYF

v_gene: TRBV7-8
j_gene: TRBJ2-5
d_gene: TRBD2
abundance: -
CDR3nt: TGTGCCAGCAGCTTAGGTGGGCGGGGGTATCAAGAGACCCAGTACTTC
CDR3aa: CASSLGGRGYQETQYF

v_gene: TRBV20-1
j_gene: TRBJ2-3
d_gene: -
abundance: few
CDR3nt: TGCAGTGCTAGTCGGGAGAATAGAATCCCAGATACGCAGTATTTT
CDR3aa: CSASRENRIPDTQYF

v_gene: TRBV11-1
j_gene: TRBJ1-2
d_gene: TRBD1
abundance: -
CDR3nt: TGTGCCAGCAGCTTTCTTGCCATTGGACAGGGGGCTTCCTATGGCTACACCTTC
CDR3aa: CASSFLAIGQGASYGYTF

v_gene: TRBV20-1
j_gene: TRBJ2-1
d_gene: -
abundance: -
CDR3nt: TGCAGTGCTAGTTCGGGCCTCGGGGTGGTCAATGAGCAGTTCTTC
CDR3aa: CSASSGLGVVNEQFF

v_gene: TRBV20-1
j_gene: TRBJ2-1
d_gene: -
abundance: once
CDR3nt: TGCAGTGCTAGAGTCTCCCACAGGGCCCCAAGCTCCTACAATGAGCAGTTCTTC
CDR3aa: CSARVSHRAPSSYNEQFF

v_gene: TRBV20-1
j_gene: TRBJ1-1
d_gene: -
abundance: -
CDR3nt: TGCAGTGCTTCTTCTGGTAGGGAGAACACTGAAGCTTTCTTT
CDR3aa: CSASSGRENTEAFF

v_gene: TRBV19
j_gene: TRBJ1-5
d_gene: -
abundance: -
CDR3nt: TGTGCCAGTAGTATTGGACCTGGGGGGGTACAGCCCCAGCATTTT
CDR3aa: CASSIGPGGVQPQHF

v_gene: TRBV12-3/TRBV12-4
j_gene: TRBJ1-2
d_gene: -
abundance: once
CDR3nt: TGTGCCAGCAGCCCTATGGGGGGCTACACCTTC
CDR3aa: CASSPMGGYTF

v_gene: TRBV3-1
j_gene: TRBJ1-6
d_gene: TRBD1
abundance: once
CDR3nt: TGTGCCAGCAGGCAGGGACAGGATAATTCACCCCTCCACTTT
CDR3aa: CASRQGQDNSPLHF

v_gene: TRBV20-1
j_gene: TRBJ2-5
d_gene: -
abundance: -
CDR3nt: TGCAGTGCTAGACCTATCTGGGCTCCACAAGAGACCCAGTACTTC
CDR3aa: CSARPIWAPQETQYF

v_gene: TRBV28
j_gene: TRBJ2-5
d_gene: -
abundance: -
CDR3nt: TGTGCCAGCAGTTTTGGCGGGGTGGAGACCCAGTACTTC
CDR3aa: CASSFGGVETQYF